The 10 T cell receptor beta chains reported below all come from one sample, sequenced in a study of CD8+CD57+ T cells in acquired aplastic anemia. Genomic DNA provided the template from which TCR beta VDJ and CDR3 profiles were obtained. Via MiXCR, TCRdb re-called the reads, giving one row per CDR3 protein. The table shows 55,000 to 80,000 distinct CDR3 sequences, with almost 55% occurring only once. The sequenced sample was sorted CD4+, CD8+, or CD8+CD57+ T cells (not recorded which) from PBMCs. The receptors stem from a human donor in good health, serving as a control.

By sample share, this clonotype is medium-sized. The rearrangement uses TRBV15 and TRBJ1-1; TRBD1 is a possible D gene (5 bases). Trimming took off 1 base at V and 5 bases at J, with 11 bases between the two ends. CDR1 and CDR2 (germline): LNHNV, YYDKDF (reference sequence). The CDR3 runs 14 residues. In DNA, the CDR3 is TGTGCCACCAGCAGAGCGGGGACGGAGACTGAAGCTTTCTTT. As protein: CATSRAGTETEAFF.

The chain carries TRBV20-1 and TRBJ1-1; possible D gene TRBD1, 6 bases. V was pared by 6 bases and J by 5 bases, with 19 bases between. This CDR3 contains 14 residues. The germline V gene encodes CDR1 DFQATT and CDR2 SNEGSKA (reference sequence). This CDR3 is CSAAEGGGGTEAFF. CDR3 nucleotides: TGCAGTGCGGCCGAGGGCGGAGGGGGGACTGAAGCTTTCTTT.

Comments on this clonotype: Possible read error: a much larger clone is one base away. The chain recombines TRBV5-1 with TRBJ2-1; D not resolved. This CDR3 is built from 17 residues. V lost 2 bases, J lost 4 bases, and 19 bases lay in between. The germline V gene encodes CDR1 SGHRS and CDR2 YFSETQ. Written as DNA, the CDR3 is TGCGCCAGCAGCTTTCCGCCTTCCGGGCCCAGATACAATGAGCAGTTCTTC. Encoded protein: CASSFPPSGPRYNEQFF.

This clonotype was recorded at least ten times. The chain is built from TRBV4-1 and TRBJ1-2; D gene ambiguous. Germline V gene lookup returns CDR1 MGHRA and CDR2 YSYEKL. V was trimmed by 0 bases and J by 3 bases, leaving 14 bases between them. The CDR3 runs to 16 residues. The CDR3 is CASSQDAGYGYYGYTF. In DNA form, the CDR3 reads TGCGCCAGCAGCCAAGACGCCGGGTATGGTTACTATGGCTACACCTTC.

This clonotype has at least ten counts. The J gene is TRBJ2-7, the V gene TRBV6-1, with TRBD1 as a possible D gene (5 bases). V was shortened by 6 bases and J by 6 bases, with 15 bases between the two germline ends. Germline V gene sequence: CDR1 MNHNS, CDR2 SASEGT. The CDR3 runs 13 residues. The CDR3 DNA reads as TGTGCCAGCAGGGACCAGGACATATCCGAGCAGTACTTC. It encodes CASRDQDISEQYF.

The chain links TRBV9 to TRBJ2-1; 7 positions match TRBD2. The closer fit of TRBJ2-5 to the DNA end suggests the J call may be wrong. The CDR3 consists of 14 residues. In germline, CDR1 is SGDLS, CDR2 YYNGEE. The DNA for the CDR3 is TGTGCCAGCAGCGTAGCTAGCGGCAAAGAGACCCAGTACTTC. The encoded protein is CASSVASGKETQYF.

The gene calls are TRBV10-3 and TRBJ2-6, with D unclear. This CDR3 is 14 amino acids long. Germline-derived CDR1 and CDR2 are ENHRY and SYGVKD. Trimming removed 0 bases from V and 2 bases from J, with 2 bases in between. The DNA for the CDR3 is TGTGCCATCAGTGAGTCAACTGGGGCCAACGTCCTGACTTTC. The encoded protein is CAISESTGANVLTF.

The rearrangement links TRBV19 to TRBJ2-1; tentative D call: TRBD1 (5 bases). The germline gives CDR1 LNHDA, CDR2 SQIVND (reference sequence). V lost 3 bases and J 5 bases, leaving 11 bases between the germline ends. The CDR3 spans 14 residues. The CDR3 DNA reads TGTGCCAGTAGTATCCCCAGGGTCCACAATGAGCAGTTCTTC. This encodes CASSIPRVHNEQFF.

The gene calls are TRBV6-2 or TRBV6-3 and TRBJ1-2; D unresolved. Germline lookup yields CDR1 MNHEY and CDR2 SVGEGT. The CDR3 extends over 12 amino acids. V shed 2 bases and J shed 8 bases, with 9 bases lying between them. The CDR3 is CASSYVPVGYTF. The CDR3 region has the DNA TGTGCCAGCAGTTACGTCCCCGTGGGCTACACCTTC.

In its sample, this clonotype was seen once. V is TRBV2 and J is TRBJ2-7; 8 bases are a match to TRBD1. The V gene's germline CDR1 is SNHLY and CDR2 FYNNEI. Trimming at V came to 3 bases and at J to 2 bases, leaving 3 bases not matched to a gene. This CDR3 has 14 amino acids. The CDR3 sequence: CASSELDRAYEQYF. Written as DNA, the CDR3 is TGTGCCAGCAGTGAGCTGGACAGGGCCTACGAGCAGTACTTC.